The clone carrying this T cell receptor beta chain was counted at least ten times. The investigators amplified TCR beta CDR3 regions from RNA transcripts. HTBI primers were the set used in a first-round RT-PCR of the TCR CDR3. TCRdb reanalysed the multiplex PCR reads using MiXCR and keeps one entry per CDR3 protein. Of hundreds of thousands of distinct CDR3 sequences listed, 12% to 15% are singletons. The sample comes from a study of T cells in Graves' hyperthyroidism and ophthalmopathy. There are 12 residues in the CDR3. Trimming removed 4 bases at V and 5 bases at J, with 8 bases between. Germline V gene sequence: CDR1 SGHTA, CDR2 FQGTGA.

The origin of this receptor is a woman aged 18-29 years with Graves' hyperthyroidism. This chain connects TRBV7-3 to TRBJ2-5, with a possible D match to TRBD2 (5 bases). Sequences were obtained from blood. For the CDR3, the DNA is TGTGCCAGCAGCTACCCGGGGGAGACCCAGTACTTC. Residues: CASSYPGETQYF.